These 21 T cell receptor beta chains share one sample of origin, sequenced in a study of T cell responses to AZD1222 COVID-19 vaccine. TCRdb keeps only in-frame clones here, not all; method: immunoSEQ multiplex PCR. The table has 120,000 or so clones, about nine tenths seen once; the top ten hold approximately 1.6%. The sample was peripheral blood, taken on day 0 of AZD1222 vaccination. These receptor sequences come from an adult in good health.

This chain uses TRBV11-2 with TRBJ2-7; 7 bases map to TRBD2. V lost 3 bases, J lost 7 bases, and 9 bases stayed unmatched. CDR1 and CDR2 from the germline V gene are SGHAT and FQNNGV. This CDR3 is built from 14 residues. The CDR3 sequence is CASSLAGASREQYF. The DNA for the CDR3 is TGTGCCAGCAGCTTGGCGGGAGCCTCGCGGGAGCAGTACTTC. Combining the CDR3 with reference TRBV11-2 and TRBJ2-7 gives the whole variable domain EAGVAQSPRYKIIEKRQSVAFWCNPISGHATLYWYQQILGQGPKLLIQFQNNGVVDDSQLPKDRFSAERLKGVDSTLKIQPAKLEDSAVYLCASSLAGASREQYFGPGTRLTVT.

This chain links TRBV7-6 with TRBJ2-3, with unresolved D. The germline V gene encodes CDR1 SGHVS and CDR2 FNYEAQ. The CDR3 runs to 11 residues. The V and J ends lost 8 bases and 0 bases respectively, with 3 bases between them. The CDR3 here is CASRSTDTQYF. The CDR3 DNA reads TGTGCCAGCCGCAGCACAGATACGCAGTATTTT.

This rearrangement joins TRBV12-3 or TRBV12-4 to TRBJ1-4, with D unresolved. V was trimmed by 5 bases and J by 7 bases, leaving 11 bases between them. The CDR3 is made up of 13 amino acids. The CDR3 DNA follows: TGTGCCAGCAGTCCGCGGAGGTCTGAAAAACTGTTTTTT. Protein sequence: CASSPRRSEKLFF.

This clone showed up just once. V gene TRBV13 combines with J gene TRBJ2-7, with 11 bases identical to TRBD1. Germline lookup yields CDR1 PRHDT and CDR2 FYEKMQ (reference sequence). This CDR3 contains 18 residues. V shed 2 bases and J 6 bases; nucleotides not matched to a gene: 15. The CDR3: CASSLWTKTGTGGFEQYF. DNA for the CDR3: TGTGCCAGCAGCTTATGGACCAAGACCGGGACAGGGGGTTTCGAGCAGTACTTC.

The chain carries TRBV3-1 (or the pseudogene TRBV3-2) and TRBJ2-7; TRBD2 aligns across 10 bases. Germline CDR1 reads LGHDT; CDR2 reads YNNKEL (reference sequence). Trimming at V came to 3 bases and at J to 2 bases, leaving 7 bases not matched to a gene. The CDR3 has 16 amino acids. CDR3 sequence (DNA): TGTGCCAGCAGCCAGGGGCCTACTAGCGGGGCCTACGAGCAGTACTTC. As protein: CASSQGPTSGAYEQYF.

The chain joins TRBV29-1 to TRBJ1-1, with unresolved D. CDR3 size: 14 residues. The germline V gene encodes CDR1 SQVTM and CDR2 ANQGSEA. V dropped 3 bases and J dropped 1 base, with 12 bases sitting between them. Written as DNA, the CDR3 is TGCAGCGTTGAGAAGCTACACTCGAACACTGAAGCTTTCTTT. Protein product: CSVEKLHSNTEAFF. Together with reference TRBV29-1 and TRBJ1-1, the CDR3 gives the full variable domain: SAVISQKPSRDICQRGTSLTIQCQVDSQVTMMFWYRQQPGQSLTLIATANQGSEATYESGFVIDKFPISRPNLTFSTLTVSNMSPEDSSIYLCSVEKLHSNTEAFFGQGTRLTVV.

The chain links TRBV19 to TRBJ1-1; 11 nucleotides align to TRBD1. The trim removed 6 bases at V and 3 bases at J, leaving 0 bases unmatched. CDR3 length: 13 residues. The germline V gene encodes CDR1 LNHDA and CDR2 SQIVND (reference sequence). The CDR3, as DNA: TGTGCCAGTAGGGGACAGGGGGACACTGAAGCTTTCTTT. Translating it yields CASRGQGDTEAFF.

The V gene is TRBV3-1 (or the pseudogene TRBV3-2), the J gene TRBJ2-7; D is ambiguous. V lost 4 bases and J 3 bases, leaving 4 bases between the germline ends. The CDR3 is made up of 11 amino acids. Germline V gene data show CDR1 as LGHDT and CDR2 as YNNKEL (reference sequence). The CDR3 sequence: CASSPGYEQYF. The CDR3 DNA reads TGTGCCAGCAGCCCTGGCTACGAGCAGTACTTC.

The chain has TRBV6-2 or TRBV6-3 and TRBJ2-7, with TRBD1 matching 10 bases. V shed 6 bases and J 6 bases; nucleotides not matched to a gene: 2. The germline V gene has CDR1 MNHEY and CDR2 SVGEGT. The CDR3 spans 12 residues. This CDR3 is CASSRTGGEQYF. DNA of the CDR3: TGTGCCAGCAGCAGGACAGGGGGCGAGCAGTACTTC.

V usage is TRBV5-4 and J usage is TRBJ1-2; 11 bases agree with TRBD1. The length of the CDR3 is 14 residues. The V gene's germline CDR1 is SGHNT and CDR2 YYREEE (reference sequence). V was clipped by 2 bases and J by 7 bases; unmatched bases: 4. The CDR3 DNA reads TGTGCCAGCAGCTTAAGGGACAGGGGGATTGGCTACACCTTC. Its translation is CASSLRDRGIGYTF.

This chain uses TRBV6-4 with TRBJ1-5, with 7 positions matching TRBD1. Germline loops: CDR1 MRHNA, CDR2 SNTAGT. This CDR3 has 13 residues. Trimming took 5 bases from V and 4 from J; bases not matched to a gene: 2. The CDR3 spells CASSTGENQPQHF. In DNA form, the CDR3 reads TGTGCCAGCAGTACAGGGGAGAATCAGCCCCAGCATTTT.

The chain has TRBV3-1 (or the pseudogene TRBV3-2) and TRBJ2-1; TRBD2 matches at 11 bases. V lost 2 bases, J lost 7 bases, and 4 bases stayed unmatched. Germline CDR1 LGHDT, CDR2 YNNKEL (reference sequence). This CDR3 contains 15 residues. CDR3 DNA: TGTGCCAGCAGCCAACTAGCGGGGGGAGGAAATGAGCAGTTCTTC. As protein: CASSQLAGGGNEQFF.

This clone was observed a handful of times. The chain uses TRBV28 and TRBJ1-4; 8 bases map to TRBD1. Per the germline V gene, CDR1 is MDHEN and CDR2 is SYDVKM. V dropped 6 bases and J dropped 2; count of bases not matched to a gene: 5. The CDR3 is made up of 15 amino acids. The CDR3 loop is CASSGTGGTNEKLFF. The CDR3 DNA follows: TGTGCCAGCAGCGGAACAGGGGGGACTAATGAAAAACTGTTTTTT.

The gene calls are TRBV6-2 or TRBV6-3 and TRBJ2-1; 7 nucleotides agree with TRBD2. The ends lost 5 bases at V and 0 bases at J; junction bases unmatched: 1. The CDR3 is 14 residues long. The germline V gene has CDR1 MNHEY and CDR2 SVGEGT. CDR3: CASSQRGSYNEQFF. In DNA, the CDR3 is TGTGCCAGCAGTCAGCGGGGCTCCTACAATGAGCAGTTCTTC.

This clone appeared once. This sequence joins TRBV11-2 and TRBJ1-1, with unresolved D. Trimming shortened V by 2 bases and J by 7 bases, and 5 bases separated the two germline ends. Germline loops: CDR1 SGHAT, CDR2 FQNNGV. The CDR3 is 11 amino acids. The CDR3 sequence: CASSLQDEAFF. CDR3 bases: TGTGCCAGCAGCTTACAGGATGAAGCTTTCTTT. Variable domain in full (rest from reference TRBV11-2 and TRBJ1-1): EAGVAQSPRYKIIEKRQSVAFWCNPISGHATLYWYQQILGQGPKLLIQFQNNGVVDDSQLPKDRFSAERLKGVDSTLKIQPAKLEDSAVYLCASSLQDEAFFGQGTRLTVV.

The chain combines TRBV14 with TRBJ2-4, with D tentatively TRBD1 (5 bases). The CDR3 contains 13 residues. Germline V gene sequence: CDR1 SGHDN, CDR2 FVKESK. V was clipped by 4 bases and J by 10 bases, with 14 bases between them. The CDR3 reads CASSPQTEMIQYF. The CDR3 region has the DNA TGTGCCAGCAGCCCCCAGACAGAGATGATTCAGTACTTC.

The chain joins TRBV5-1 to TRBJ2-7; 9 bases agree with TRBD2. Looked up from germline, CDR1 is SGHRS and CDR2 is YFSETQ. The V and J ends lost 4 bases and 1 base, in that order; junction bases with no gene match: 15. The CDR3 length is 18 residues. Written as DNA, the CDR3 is TGCGCCAGCAGCCCCGCCAAAATCAGCGGGGGGTCGTCCTACGAGCAGTACTTC. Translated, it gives CASSPAKISGGSSYEQYF. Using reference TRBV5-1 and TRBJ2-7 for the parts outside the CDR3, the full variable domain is KAGVTQTPRYLIKTRGQQVTLSCSPISGHRSVSWYQQTPGQGLQFLFEYFSETQRNKGNFPGRFSGRQFSNSRSEMNVSTLELGDSALYLCASSPAKISGGSSYEQYFGPGTRLTVT.

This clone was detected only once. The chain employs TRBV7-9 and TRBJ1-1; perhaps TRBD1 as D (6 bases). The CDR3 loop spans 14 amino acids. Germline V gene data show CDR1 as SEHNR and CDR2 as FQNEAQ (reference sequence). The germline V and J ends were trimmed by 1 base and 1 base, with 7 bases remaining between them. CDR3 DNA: TGTGCCAGCAGCTTAGGGGGACAGAACACTGAAGCTTTCTTT. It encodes CASSLGGQNTEAFF.

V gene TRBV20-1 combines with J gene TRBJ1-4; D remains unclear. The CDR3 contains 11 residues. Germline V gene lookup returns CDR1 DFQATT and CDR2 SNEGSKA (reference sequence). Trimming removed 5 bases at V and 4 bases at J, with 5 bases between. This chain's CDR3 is CSAGLNEKLFF. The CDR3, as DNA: TGCAGTGCTGGCCTTAATGAAAAACTGTTTTTT.

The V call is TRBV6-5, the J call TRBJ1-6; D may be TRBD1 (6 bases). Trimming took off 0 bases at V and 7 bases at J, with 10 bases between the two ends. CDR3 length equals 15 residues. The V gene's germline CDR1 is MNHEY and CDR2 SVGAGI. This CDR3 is CASSYSNRANSPLHF. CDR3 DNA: TGTGCCAGCAGTTACTCGAACAGGGCCAATTCACCCCTCCACTTT.

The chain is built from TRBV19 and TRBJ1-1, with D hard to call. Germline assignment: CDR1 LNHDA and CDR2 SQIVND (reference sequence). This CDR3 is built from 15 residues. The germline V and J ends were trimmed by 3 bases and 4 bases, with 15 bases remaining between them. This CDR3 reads CASSMMNAGGTEAFF. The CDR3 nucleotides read TGTGCCAGTAGTATGATGAACGCGGGTGGCACTGAAGCTTTCTTT.